The 19 T cell receptor beta chains presented below share a single source sample, sequenced in a study of response to subunit inactivated influenza vaccine. TCRdb re-called the RT-PCR reads through MiXCR, storing one row per CDR3 protein. Altogether 500,000 to 600,000 distinct CDR3 sequences are present, approximately 17% being singletons, with the ten largest covering over 2.5%. The material sequenced was CD4+ T cells sorted from PBMCs, taken about 24 months after vaccination. The origin of the receptors is a man aged 45 to 75 who received an inactivated influenza vaccine.

This clonotype came up a few times. The V and J genes are TRBV5-5 and TRBJ1-1, with D hard to call. This CDR3 contains 14 residues. V lost 4 bases to trimming and J lost 4 bases, with 14 bases between them. Germline V lookup: CDR1 SGHKS, CDR2 YYEKEE (reference sequence). CDR3 nucleotide sequence: TGTGCCAGCAGCGCGGCAGGTCGGGGCACTGAAGCTTTCTTT. Translation: CASSAAGRGTEAFF.

This clonotype was picked up a small number of times. V usage is TRBV7-9 and J usage is TRBJ2-1; D perhaps matches TRBD2 (5 bases). Deletions cut 3 bases from V and 2 bases from J, with 14 bases between. CDR1 SEHNR and CDR2 FQNEAQ come from the germline V gene (reference sequence). The CDR3 sequence is 16 residues long. This chain's CDR3 is CASSFPGGQAYNEQFF. CDR3 DNA: TGTGCCAGCAGCTTTCCAGGCGGGCAGGCCTACAATGAGCAGTTCTTC.

The J gene is TRBJ2-2, the V gene TRBV12-5; D may be TRBD2 (6 bases). This CDR3 is built from 16 residues. Between the trimmed V and J ends, which lost 3 bases and 0 bases, there was a span of 11 bases. The germline V gene encodes CDR1 LGHNT and CDR2 FRNRAP. The CDR3 sequence: CASGLNRGTNTGELFF. The CDR3 DNA sequence: TGTGCTAGTGGTTTAAACCGGGGGACGAACACCGGGGAGCTGTTTTTT.

This clonotype was observed a few times. The chain recombines TRBV2 with TRBJ2-5; 7 bases align to TRBD1. The CDR3 contains 12 residues. Germline V lookup: CDR1 SNHLY, CDR2 FYNNEI. V was pared by 6 bases and J by 5 bases, with 3 bases of the junction left unmatched. This CDR3 reads CASRTGKETQYF. In DNA form, the CDR3 reads TGTGCCAGCAGGACAGGGAAGGAGACCCAGTACTTC.

This chain joins TRBV5-1 and TRBJ2-3; D is possibly TRBD2 (6 bases). The CDR3 has 15 amino acids. Germline CDR1 is SGHRS and CDR2 is YFSETQ. V was trimmed by 4 bases and J by 6 bases, leaving 18 bases between them. DNA for the CDR3: TGCGCCAGCAGCCCGACTAGAGGGGTTCTCGATACGCAGTATTTT. Translation: CASSPTRGVLDTQYF.

In nucleotides, the CDR3 is TGCGCCAGCAGCCAAGATACGGGCTCAAACTATGGCTACACCTTC. As protein: CASSQDTGSNYGYTF. The chain combines TRBV4-1 with TRBJ1-2; D uncertain. CDR1 is MGHRA, CDR2 YSYEKL, per germline. The V gene lost 0 bases and the J gene lost 2 bases, with 10 bases spanning the gap. The CDR3 runs 15 residues.

The chain's CDR3 is CASSSTGWDYGYTF. CDR3 bases: TGTGCCAGCAGCTCGACAGGGTGGGACTATGGCTACACCTTC. The rearrangement joins TRBV7-2 to TRBJ1-2; the match to TRBD1 covers 7 bases. V lost 4 bases and J lost 3; bases outside the gene matches: 5. The CDR3 is 14 amino acids. Germline V gene sequence: CDR1 SGHTA, CDR2 FQGNSA.

This clonotype was counted a few times. The chain couples TRBV2 to TRBJ2-1, with 12 bases lining up with TRBD2. V shed 11 bases, J shed 8 bases, and the junction held 7 bases outside the gene matches. This CDR3 region has 13 residues. Germline V lookup: CDR1 SNHLY, CDR2 FYNNEI. DNA for the CDR3: TGTGCCGAATCTAGCGGGAGGGCCTATGAGCAGTTCTTC. Translation: CAESSGRAYEQFF.

In its sample, this clonotype was seen a few times. The V gene is TRBV7-2, the J gene TRBJ2-7; D not certain. Looked up from germline, CDR1 is SGHTA and CDR2 is FQGNSA. The CDR3 is made up of 13 amino acids. Trimming cost V 1 base and J 6 bases, with 10 bases left between them. The DNA of the CDR3 is TGTGCCAGCAGCTTAGACGCCGTCGGCGAGCAGTACTTC. This gives the protein CASSLDAVGEQYF.

This chain joins TRBV6-5 and TRBJ1-1, with D unclear. Germline assignment: CDR1 MNHEY and CDR2 SVGAGI. CDR3 length: 11 amino acids. V dropped 10 bases and J dropped 1 base, with 7 bases sitting between them. CDR3 loop: CATGENTEAFF. CDR3 bases: TGTGCCACCGGGGAGAACACTGAAGCTTTCTTT.

This chain uses TRBV5-5 with TRBJ2-2, with 8 bases fitting TRBD1. The germline gives CDR1 SGHKS, CDR2 YYEKEE (reference sequence). CDR3 size: 17 residues. With V trimmed by 0 bases and J by 5 bases, 9 bases remained unmatched. The CDR3 reads CASSLGGRTGRTGELFF. Written as DNA, the CDR3 is TGTGCCAGCAGCTTGGGAGGTCGGACAGGGAGGACCGGGGAGCTGTTTTTT. Combining the CDR3 with reference TRBV5-5 and TRBJ2-2 gives the whole variable domain DAGVTQSPTHLIKTRGQQVTLRCSPISGHKSVSWYQQVLGQGPQFIFQYYEKEERGRGNFPDRFSARQFPNYSSELNVNALLLGDSALYLCASSLGGRTGRTGELFFGEGSRLTVL.

The rearrangement links TRBV3-1 to TRBJ2-4; 9 positions match TRBD2. The CDR3 has 15 amino acids. The germline V gene encodes CDR1 LGHDT and CDR2 YNNKEL (reference sequence). J was trimmed by 12 bases and V by 0 bases; bases with no gene match: 9. CDR3 sequence reads: CASSQDWSSGGGQYF. The CDR3 region has the DNA TGTGCCAGCAGCCAAGATTGGAGTAGCGGGGGTGGTCAGTACTTC.

This clonotype was seen only a few times. This rearrangement joins TRBV4-3 to TRBJ2-6; D is unresolved. Germline V gives CDR1 LGHNA, CDR2 YSLEER. The CDR3 contains 18 residues. V was clipped by 0 bases and J by 0 bases, with 12 bases between them. DNA of the CDR3: TGCGCCAGCAGCCAAGATCTTGGACCCAGCTCTGGGGCCAACGTCCTGACTTTC. Protein: CASSQDLGPSSGANVLTF.

This rearrangement joins TRBV2 to TRBJ2-2; D is possibly TRBD1 or TRBD2 (5 bases each). Germline V gives CDR1 SNHLY, CDR2 FYNNEI. The V and J ends lost 4 bases and 2 bases respectively, with 11 bases between them. This CDR3 is 15 amino acids long. CDR3 residues: CASSGGPGNTGELFF. The DNA of the CDR3 is TGTGCCAGCAGTGGGGGACCGGGTAACACCGGGGAGCTGTTTTTT.

J is TRBJ2-1 and V is TRBV24-1; TRBD2 matches 7 bases. V gave up 3 bases and J gave up 7 bases; unmatched junction bases: 11. The CDR3 covers 16 residues. CDR1 and CDR2 from the germline V gene are KGHDR and SFDVKD. The CDR3 region has the DNA TGTGCCACCAGTGATGTGCGGGACTACGGCATAAATGAGCAGTTCTTC. It is translated as CATSDVRDYGINEQFF.

This clonotype was picked up a small number of times. The rearrangement joins TRBV20-1 to TRBJ1-5; D is perhaps TRBD1 (5 bases). The CDR3 extends over 15 amino acids. Germline assignment: CDR1 DFQATT and CDR2 SNEGSKA (reference sequence). Deletions cut 3 bases from V and 0 bases from J, with 12 bases between. This CDR3 is CSASLLDSSNQPQHF. DNA for the CDR3: TGCAGTGCTAGCCTTCTCGACAGTAGCAATCAGCCCCAGCATTTT.

The V and J genes are TRBV27 and TRBJ1-6; weak D call: TRBD1 (5 bases). CDR1 and CDR2 (germline): MNHEY, SMNVEV (reference sequence). Trimming cost V 3 bases and J 10 bases, with 16 bases left between them. This CDR3 region has 15 residues. The CDR3 protein is CASSFSGRLVSPLHF. The CDR3 DNA reads as TGTGCCAGCAGTTTTTCGGGGCGGCTGGTCTCACCCCTCCACTTT.

This clonotype came up a few times. This chain joins TRBV6-2 or TRBV6-3 and TRBJ2-1; 11 bases align to TRBD2. After removal of 8 bases from V and 4 bases from J, the junction contained 10 bases not matched to a gene. Germline lookup yields CDR1 MNHEY and CDR2 SVGEGT. The CDR3 is made up of 16 amino acids. For the CDR3, the DNA is TGTGCCAGCCAGATGACATTAGCGGGAGGGTACAATGAGCAGTTCTTC. The encoded protein is CASQMTLAGGYNEQFF.

In its sample, this clonotype was seen a few times. The J gene is TRBJ2-1, the V gene TRBV6-2 or TRBV6-3; TRBD2 matches 8 bases. CDR3 length: 16 amino acids. Germline trimming cut 3 bases from V and 9 bases from J; bases unmatched to any gene: 13. Germline values: CDR1 MNHEY, CDR2 SVGEGT. CDR3 loop: CASSYGAGGALGEQFF. CDR3 nucleotide sequence: TGTGCCAGCAGTTATGGTGCGGGAGGAGCTCTGGGTGAGCAGTTCTTC.